Listed here are 6 T cell receptor beta chains from one sample, sequenced in a study of shared clonotypes between healthy human individuals. The method was immunoSEQ multiplex PCR; TCRdb's version includes in-frame clones alone and lacks a portion of them. The table records about 730,000 clones, just under 75% of them present only once. Sequenced sample: memory CD4+ T cells sorted from blood. Subset reported: CD45RA-negative fraction. The receptors here all came from a woman in her twenties or thirties in good health.

There are many counts of this clone. This chain uses TRBV4-2 with TRBJ1-2; D remains ambiguous. This CDR3 region has 14 residues. CDR1 and CDR2 from the germline V gene are LGHNA and YNFKEQ. Trimming removed 1 base at V and 2 bases at J, with 8 bases between. The CDR3 DNA follows: TGTGCCAGCAGCCAAGTTTTGGAAAACTATGGCTACACCTTC. This sequence encodes CASSQVLENYGYTF.

The chain couples TRBV28 to TRBJ2-7, with D possibly being TRBD1 (6 bases). Looked up from germline, CDR1 is MDHEN and CDR2 is SYDVKM. This CDR3 region has 15 residues. V was cut by 4 bases and J by 2 bases, with 15 bases left in between. The CDR3 loop is CASSWPQGAAYEQYF. As DNA, the CDR3 is TGTGCCAGCAGTTGGCCACAGGGAGCAGCCTACGAGCAGTACTTC.

The chain has TRBV7-7 and TRBJ2-5; the D gene is possibly TRBD1 (7 bases). The germline CDR1 and CDR2 sequences are SSHAT and FNYEAQ (reference sequence). The germline V and J ends were trimmed by 4 bases and 7 bases, with 13 bases remaining between them. CDR3 length: 13 amino acids. Here the CDR3 reads CASSSNRGGTQYF. CDR3 nucleotide sequence: TGTGCCAGCAGCTCAAACAGGGGAGGGACCCAGTACTTC.

The chain carries TRBV7-8 and TRBJ2-2; maybe TRBD2 (5 bases). From germline, CDR1 is SGHVS and CDR2 FQNEAQ. Trimming took off 5 bases at V and 8 bases at J, with 15 bases between the two ends. The CDR3 loop spans 14 amino acids. CDR3 sequence: CASSQRGRRGELFF. The CDR3 DNA reads TGTGCCAGCAGCCAGAGAGGGCGCCGGGGGGAGCTGTTTTTT. The entire variable domain, with the rest obtained from reference TRBV7-8 and TRBJ2-2, is as follows: GAGVSQSPRYKVAKRGQDVALRCDPISGHVSLFWYQQALGQGPEFLTYFQNEAQLDKSGLPSDRFFAERPEGSVSTLKIQRTQQEDSAVYLCASSQRGRRGELFFGEGSRLTVL.

The chain carries TRBV5-4 and TRBJ2-7; TRBD1 might be the D (5 bases). CDR1 is SGHNT and CDR2 is YYREEE in the germline V gene (reference sequence). The ends were cut back, 4 bases at V and 5 bases at J, with 13 bases in the middle. CDR3 size: 13 residues. CDR3 amino acids: CASSNQGGDEQYF. Here the CDR3 DNA reads TGTGCCAGCAGCAACCAGGGTGGCGACGAGCAGTACTTC.

The chain links TRBV6-1 to TRBJ2-2; D not resolved. The CDR3 runs to 13 residues. CDR1 and CDR2 (germline): MNHNS, SASEGT. V dropped 8 bases and J dropped 4 bases, with 11 bases sitting between them. For the CDR3, the DNA is TGTGCCAGCGGGCAGGACCTCACCGGGGAGCTGTTTTTT. This encodes CASGQDLTGELFF.